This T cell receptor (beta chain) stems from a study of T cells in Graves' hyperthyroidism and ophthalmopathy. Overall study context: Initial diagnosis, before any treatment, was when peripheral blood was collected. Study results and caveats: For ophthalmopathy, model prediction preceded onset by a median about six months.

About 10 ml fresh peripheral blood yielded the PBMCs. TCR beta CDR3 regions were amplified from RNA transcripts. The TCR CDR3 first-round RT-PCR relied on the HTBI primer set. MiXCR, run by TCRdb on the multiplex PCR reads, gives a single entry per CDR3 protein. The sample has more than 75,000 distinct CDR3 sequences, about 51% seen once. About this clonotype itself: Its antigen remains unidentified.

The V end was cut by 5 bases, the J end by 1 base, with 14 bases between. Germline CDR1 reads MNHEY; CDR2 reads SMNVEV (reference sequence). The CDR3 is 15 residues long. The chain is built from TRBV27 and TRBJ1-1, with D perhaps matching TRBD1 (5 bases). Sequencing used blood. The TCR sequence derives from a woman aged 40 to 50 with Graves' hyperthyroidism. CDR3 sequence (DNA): TGTGCCAGCAGTCGTACGGGACGGGGGAACACTGAAGCTTTCTTT. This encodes CASSRTGRGNTEAFF.